These 3 T cell receptor beta chains came from one sample sequenced in a study of blood T cell repertoires in COVID-19. Only in-frame clones appear in the TCRdb table, and some are missing; sequencing was by immunoSEQ multiplex PCR. In the table there are around 250,000 clones, about 89% of which are singletons. The sequencing input was PBMCs or T cells enriched from blood (not recorded which). These receptors were obtained from a woman under 40 who had recovered from COVID-19.

This rearrangement joins TRBV4-3 to TRBJ2-5; D is possibly TRBD1 (5 bases). Germline-derived CDR1 and CDR2 are LGHNA and YSLEER. The CDR3 runs 15 residues. The V gene lost 4 bases and the J gene lost 5 bases, with 17 bases spanning the gap. The CDR3, as DNA: TGCGCCAGCAGCCTAGGACACGGACAAGGGGAGACCCAGTACTTC. Translation gives CASSLGHGQGETQYF.

This rearrangement joins TRBV7-2 to TRBJ1-1; no clear D. Germline-derived CDR1 and CDR2 are SGHTA and FQGNSA. Trimming took 1 base from V and 6 from J, leaving 12 bases between them. The CDR3 extends over 14 amino acids. The CDR3 bases are TGTGCCAGCAGCTTAGGCCGAGAGAGCCCTGAAGCTTTCTTT. Its translation: CASSLGRESPEAFF.

This chain joins TRBV7-2 and TRBJ1-5, with D perhaps TRBD1 (5 bases). The CDR3 extends over 15 amino acids. V shed 1 base and J shed 6 bases, with 13 bases lying between them. Germline lookup yields CDR1 SGHTA and CDR2 FQGNSA. The CDR3 bases are TGTGCCAGCAGCTTAGGACAGACGATGGGTCAGCCCCAGCATTTT. The encoded protein is CASSLGQTMGQPQHF.